These 23 T cell receptor beta chains were sequenced from one sample in a study of blood T cell repertoires in COVID-19. Sequencing was performed with immunoSEQ multiplex PCR; in TCRdb, only in-frame clones are kept and a portion is missing. The sample includes 120,000 to 150,000 clones, 84% of them seen just once. The specimen sequenced was PBMCs or T cells enriched from blood (not recorded which). The receptor set was obtained from a woman aged 50 to 65 who had been exposed to COVID-19.

The V gene is TRBV9, the J gene TRBJ1-1; possibly TRBD1 for D (6 bases). Germline CDR1 SGDLS, CDR2 YYNGEE. This CDR3 is built from 14 residues. V was clipped by 3 bases and J by 1 base, with 10 bases between them. The CDR3 loop reads CASSATGRNTEAFF. CDR3 bases: TGTGCCAGCAGCGCGACAGGTCGGAACACTGAAGCTTTCTTT. The variable domain in full, with the rest retrieved from reference TRBV9 and TRBJ1-1, is DSGVTQTPKHLITATGQRVTLRCSPRSGDLSVYWYQQSLDQGLQFLIQYYNGEERAKGNILERFSAQQFPDLHSELNLSSLELGDSALYFCASSATGRNTEAFFGQGTRLTVV.

V and J are TRBV10-2 and TRBJ1-3; possible D gene TRBD1, 6 bases. CDR3 length: 15 amino acids. Trimming left V 6 bases short and J 3 bases short, with 15 bases between. Germline V CDR1 and CDR2: WSHSY, SAAADI. CDR3: CASRRGGSFGNTIYF. The DNA of the CDR3 is TGCGCCAGCAGGAGGGGGGGATCGTTTGGAAACACCATATATTTT.

The CDR3 is CASSALGLAGSYEQYF. The DNA for the CDR3 is TGTGCCAGCAGCGCGTTGGGACTAGCGGGCTCCTACGAGCAGTACTTC. V gene TRBV7-8 combines with J gene TRBJ2-7, with 12 bases identical to TRBD2. CDR3 length: 16 amino acids. The J segment lost 0 bases and the V segment lost 5 bases, leaving 5 bases of the junction unmatched. Germline CDR1 reads SGHVS; CDR2 reads FQNEAQ.

This rearrangement joins TRBV6-5 to TRBJ2-5; perhaps TRBD2 as D (6 bases). The V gene lost 6 bases and the J gene lost 2 bases, with 10 bases spanning the gap. The CDR3 extends over 13 amino acids. Germline V gene data show CDR1 as MNHEY and CDR2 as SVGAGI. The CDR3 DNA is TGTGCCAGCAGCCGGGACTTACAAGAGACCCAGTACTTC. This sequence encodes CASSRDLQETQYF.

The rearrangement links TRBV11-2 to TRBJ1-4, with D unclear. V was pared by 3 bases and J by 8 bases, with 10 bases between. This CDR3 has 13 residues. Germline CDR1 and CDR2: SGHAT and FQNNGV. The CDR3 nucleotides are TGTGCCAGCAGCTTCGCCCTACGGGAAAAACTGTTTTTT. Translated, it gives CASSFALREKLFF.

This clone was detected only once. This chain joins TRBV19 and TRBJ1-2; TRBD1 matches 7 bases. The germline gives CDR1 LNHDA, CDR2 SQIVND (reference sequence). CDR3 size: 15 residues. Trimming took 2 bases from V and 7 from J; bases not matched to a gene: 10. The CDR3 spells CASSIKRQGLGGYTF. The CDR3 DNA reads TGTGCCAGTAGTATAAAGAGACAGGGTCTAGGTGGCTACACCTTC.

The rearrangement links TRBV10-2 to TRBJ1-1, with D possibly matching TRBD1 (6 bases). Deletions cut 4 bases from V and 3 bases from J, with 12 bases between. Germline V lookup: CDR1 WSHSY, CDR2 SAAADI. This CDR3 has 14 amino acids. CDR3 amino acids: CASSVLTGYTEAFF. CDR3 DNA: TGCGCCAGCAGTGTCCTGACAGGTTACACTGAAGCTTTCTTT.

This chain connects TRBV7-6 to TRBJ2-2; 9 nucleotides line up with TRBD1. Looked up from germline, CDR1 is SGHVS and CDR2 is FNYEAQ. The CDR3 extends over 18 amino acids. V was pared by 4 bases and J by 6 bases, with 15 bases of the junction left unmatched. The CDR3 DNA sequence: TGTGCCAGCAGCTCCAGGGTCCGACAGGGGGGTGTCGCCGGGGAGCTGTTTTTT. Its translation is CASSSRVRQGGVAGELFF.

V is TRBV5-1 and J is TRBJ2-1; TRBD2 agrees at 7 bases. J was trimmed by 8 bases and V by 4 bases; bases with no gene match: 18. Germline lookup yields CDR1 SGHRS and CDR2 YFSETQ. The CDR3 is made up of 17 amino acids. In DNA form, the CDR3 reads TGCGCCAGCAGCCCACCGAAGGGCGGGAGAGTTATTCATGAGCAGTTCTTC. It codes for CASSPPKGGRVIHEQFF.

V and J are TRBV4-1 and TRBJ1-1; perhaps TRBD1 as D (6 bases). Looked up from germline, CDR1 is MGHRA and CDR2 is YSYEKL. V shed 4 bases and J shed 0 bases, with 18 bases lying between them. This CDR3 has 17 amino acids. CDR3 DNA sequence: TGCGCCAGCAGCCCGGCTTTGAGCACAGGGATGAACACTGAAGCTTTCTTT. It codes for CASSPALSTGMNTEAFF.

V gene TRBV19 combines with J gene TRBJ2-1; 8 positions match TRBD1. Trimming at V came to 7 bases and at J to 3 bases, leaving 8 bases not matched to a gene. The V gene's germline CDR1 is LNHDA and CDR2 SQIVND (reference sequence). The CDR3 consists of 15 residues. The CDR3 reads CASILGQGGYNEQFF. CDR3 bases: TGTGCCAGTATTCTTGGACAGGGCGGCTACAATGAGCAGTTCTTC.

This sequence joins TRBV7-2 and TRBJ2-1; TRBD2 matches at 7 bases. The CDR3 contains 15 residues. V dropped 5 bases and J dropped 6; count of bases not matched to a gene: 10. Germline values: CDR1 SGHTA, CDR2 FQGNSA. CDR3 nucleotides: TGTGCCAGCAGCCCCCGTGGTGGGAGGGCCAATGAGCAGTTCTTC. It encodes CASSPRGGRANEQFF.

The chain combines TRBV9 with TRBJ2-3, with TRBD2 matching 7 bases. The CDR3 loop spans 14 amino acids. The J segment lost 1 base and the V segment lost 3 bases, leaving 2 bases of the junction unmatched. Germline V gene lookup returns CDR1 SGDLS and CDR2 YYNGEE. In DNA, the CDR3 is TGTGCCAGCAGCGCTCGGGGGGGCACAGATACGCAGTATTTT. Translating gives CASSARGGTDTQYF.

V is TRBV6-6 and J is TRBJ1-2, with TRBD1 matching 11 bases. The J segment lost 3 bases and the V segment lost 2 bases, leaving 5 bases of the junction unmatched. The length of the CDR3 is 16 residues. Per germline, CDR1 MNHNY and CDR2 SVGAGI (reference sequence). CDR3 residues: CASSYGPGQGDYGYTF. CDR3 nucleotide sequence: TGTGCCAGCAGTTACGGCCCGGGACAGGGGGACTATGGCTACACCTTC.

J is TRBJ1-1 and V is TRBV5-1, with D perhaps TRBD1 (6 bases). The V end was cut by 4 bases, the J end by 3 bases, with 13 bases between. This CDR3 spans 14 amino acids. Germline lookup yields CDR1 SGHRS and CDR2 YFSETQ. CDR3 in DNA: TGCGCCAGCAGCACGTTCCCAGGGGACACTGAAGCTTTCTTT. It codes for CASSTFPGDTEAFF. The full variable domain, completed using reference TRBV5-1 and TRBJ1-1, is KAGVTQTPRYLIKTRGQQVTLSCSPISGHRSVSWYQQTPGQGLQFLFEYFSETQRNKGNFPGRFSGRQFSNSRSEMNVSTLELGDSALYLCASSTFPGDTEAFFGQGTRLTVV.

This rearrangement joins TRBV29-1 to TRBJ1-2; possible D gene TRBD1, 6 bases. The germline V gene encodes CDR1 SQVTM and CDR2 ANQGSEA. The CDR3 covers 14 residues. The V end was cut by 5 bases, the J end by 8 bases, with 21 bases between. The CDR3 coding sequence is TGCAGCGTTTCGGAAATCGGGGGGGCGGGAGGCTACACCTTC. It yields the protein CSVSEIGGAGGYTF. Full variable domain (missing parts from reference TRBV29-1 and TRBJ1-2): SAVISQKPSRDICQRGTSLTIQCQVDSQVTMMFWYRQQPGQSLTLIATANQGSEATYESGFVIDKFPISRPNLTFSTLTVSNMSPEDSSIYLCSVSEIGGAGGYTFGSGTRLTVV.

The rearrangement uses TRBV2 and TRBJ2-2, with 11 nucleotides matching TRBD2. The CDR3 has 15 amino acids. CDR1 and CDR2 (germline): SNHLY, FYNNEI. Trimming removed 6 bases from V and 4 bases from J; junction bases left unmatched: 4. The CDR3 loop reads CASRQLAGVTGELFF. The CDR3 bases are TGTGCCAGCAGGCAACTAGCGGGAGTCACCGGGGAGCTGTTTTTT. Variable domain in full (rest from reference TRBV2 and TRBJ2-2): EPEVTQTPSHQVTQMGQEVILRCVPISNHLYFYWYRQILGQKVEFLVSFYNNEISEKSEIFDDQFSVERPDGSNFTLKIRSTKLEDSAMYFCASRQLAGVTGELFFGEGSRLTVL.

This clone is medium-sized within its sample. The chain joins TRBV10-1 to TRBJ2-2; D is unresolved. This CDR3 spans 13 amino acids. CDR1 WNHNN and CDR2 SYGVQD come from the germline V gene (reference sequence). The ends were cut back, 2 bases at V and 4 bases at J, with 5 bases in the middle. CDR3 amino acids: CASSEVRTGELFF. The CDR3 bases are TGCGCCAGCAGTGAGGTCCGCACCGGGGAGCTGTTTTTT.

Only one count was recorded for this clone. V usage is TRBV27 and J usage is TRBJ2-3; a possible D gene is TRBD1 (5 bases). V shed 5 bases and J shed 5 bases, with 14 bases lying between them. The germline CDR1 and CDR2 sequences are MNHEY and SMNVEV (reference sequence). The CDR3 has 14 residues. CDR3 sequence reads: CASSPRRGRDTQYF. In DNA form, the CDR3 reads TGTGCCAGCAGTCCCCGTAGGGGCCGAGATACGCAGTATTTT.

This clone was observed a single time. The chain is built from TRBV4-3 and TRBJ2-3; no firm D call. CDR1 is LGHNA, CDR2 YSLEER, per germline. V shed 3 bases and J shed 3 bases, with 4 bases lying between them. CDR3 length equals 12 residues. CDR3 sequence reads: CASSHGTDTQYF. The CDR3 DNA sequence: TGCGCCAGCAGCCACGGGACAGATACGCAGTATTTT.

The chain combines TRBV4-2 with TRBJ1-1; D is possibly TRBD1 (5 bases). The CDR3 totals 14 residues. The germline CDR1 and CDR2 sequences are LGHNA and YNFKEQ. Trimming removed 0 bases at V and 11 bases at J, with 16 bases between. The CDR3 reads CASSQDAGTLNAFF. The CDR3, as DNA: TGTGCCAGCAGCCAAGATGCGGGGACGCTGAACGCTTTCTTT.

The chain links TRBV5-1 to TRBJ1-1; the match to TRBD1 covers 8 bases. The germline gives CDR1 SGHRS, CDR2 YFSETQ. There are 16 residues in the CDR3. V shed 3 bases, J shed 4 bases, and the junction held 11 bases outside the gene matches. The chain's CDR3 is CASSSNAGGAGTEAFF. CDR3 nucleotides: TGCGCCAGCAGCTCCAACGCAGGGGGCGCCGGCACTGAAGCTTTCTTT.

The J gene is TRBJ1-2, the V gene TRBV7-2, with TRBD1 matching 8 bases. V trimming: 5 bases; J trimming: 4 bases; junction bases outside the gene matches: 12. Germline CDR1 is SGHTA and CDR2 is FQGNSA. This CDR3 is 16 amino acids long. CDR3 sequence reads: CASSATQGVSPYGYTF. In DNA form, the CDR3 reads TGTGCCAGCAGCGCAACACAGGGGGTTAGCCCCTATGGCTACACCTTC.